The 4 T cell receptor beta chains reported below all come from one sample, sequenced in a study of blood T cell repertoires in COVID-19. The data were produced by immunoSEQ multiplex PCR, yet TCRdb's version contains in-frame clones alone and is incomplete. This sample has approximately 270,000 clones; 80% to 95% occur once, and the top ten carry about 3%. The sample taken for sequencing was PBMCs or T cells enriched from blood (not recorded which). The receptors shown here come from a man between 40 and 49 years old who had been exposed to COVID-19.

This sequence joins TRBV7-9 and TRBJ2-1; maybe TRBD1 (6 bases). The CDR3 is 16 residues long. Per germline, CDR1 SEHNR and CDR2 FQNEAQ (reference sequence). Trimming removed 5 bases from V and 0 bases from J, with 14 bases in between. The CDR3 spells CASSLRADSSYNEQFF. The CDR3, as DNA: TGTGCCAGCAGCCTCCGAGCGGACAGCTCCTACAATGAGCAGTTCTTC.

J is TRBJ1-2 and V is TRBV6-1, with D possibly TRBD1 on 6 matching bases. CDR1 is MNHNS, CDR2 SASEGT, per germline. Trimming removed 1 base at V and 8 bases at J, with 23 bases between. This CDR3 comprises 17 residues. CDR3 in DNA: TGTGCCAGCAGTGAAGATGTTACGGGGGGGCTAAAGAGAGGCTACACCTTC. It codes for CASSEDVTGGLKRGYTF.

The chain uses TRBV7-8 and TRBJ1-2; 8 positions agree with TRBD1. V lost 4 bases, J lost 7 bases, and 11 bases stayed unmatched. Germline lookup yields CDR1 SGHVS and CDR2 FQNEAQ. The CDR3 length is 15 residues. CDR3 nucleotides: TGTGCCAGCAGCTCCCCAGGGGGCCCGCCTGGTGGCTACACCTTC. Its protein product is CASSSPGGPPGGYTF.

This CDR3 is CASSPSWTGNTEAFF. In DNA form, the CDR3 reads TGTGCCAGCAGCCCCAGTTGGACAGGCAACACTGAAGCTTTCTTT. The rearrangement uses TRBV9 and TRBJ1-1, with TRBD1 matching 7 bases. V was pared by 4 bases and J by 2 bases, with 8 bases of the junction left unmatched. This CDR3 has 15 residues. Germline lookup yields CDR1 SGDLS and CDR2 YYNGEE.